What follows is one T cell receptor (beta chain) and its context. Its antigen is not known. The data are from a study of cytomegalovirus exposure and HLA in healthy donors. Primers for the PCR totalled 60 Vbeta and 13 Jbeta. Data came from immunoSEQ multiplex PCR; TCRdb stores just in-frame clones and leaves some out. The table records tens of thousands of clones, less than 85% of them present only once. Notes on the study in general: Reports showed the classifier diagnosing cytomegalovirus status with high specificity and sensitivity.

V gave up 5 bases and J gave up 6 bases; unmatched junction bases: 6. Germline V lookup: CDR1 SEHNR, CDR2 FQNEAQ (reference sequence). The CDR3 consists of 13 residues. The rearrangement uses TRBV7-9 and TRBJ1-2; TRBD1 matches 7 bases. This clonotype originated in a male donor in good health and CMV-seronegative. Specimen: PBMCs. In DNA, the CDR3 is TGTGCCAGCAGCAATTTCGACAGGGATGGCTACACCTTC. Protein product: CASSNFDRDGYTF.